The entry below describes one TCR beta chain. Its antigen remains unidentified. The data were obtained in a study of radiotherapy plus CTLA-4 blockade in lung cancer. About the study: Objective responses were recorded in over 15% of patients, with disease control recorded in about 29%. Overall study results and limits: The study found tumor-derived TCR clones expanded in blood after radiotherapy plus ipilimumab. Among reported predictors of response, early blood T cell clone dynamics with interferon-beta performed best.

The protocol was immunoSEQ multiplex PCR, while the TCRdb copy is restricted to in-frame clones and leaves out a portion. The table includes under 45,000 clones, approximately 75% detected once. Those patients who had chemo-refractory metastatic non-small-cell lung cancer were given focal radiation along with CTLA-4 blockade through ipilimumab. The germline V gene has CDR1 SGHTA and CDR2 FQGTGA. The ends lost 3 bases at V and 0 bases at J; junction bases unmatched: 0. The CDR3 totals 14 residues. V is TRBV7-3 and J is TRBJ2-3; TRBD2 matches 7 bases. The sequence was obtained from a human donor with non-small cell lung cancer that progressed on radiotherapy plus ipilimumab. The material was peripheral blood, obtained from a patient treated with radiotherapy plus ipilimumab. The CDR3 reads CASSFGGSTDTQYF. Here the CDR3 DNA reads TGTGCCAGCAGCTTCGGGGGGAGCACAGATACGCAGTATTTT.